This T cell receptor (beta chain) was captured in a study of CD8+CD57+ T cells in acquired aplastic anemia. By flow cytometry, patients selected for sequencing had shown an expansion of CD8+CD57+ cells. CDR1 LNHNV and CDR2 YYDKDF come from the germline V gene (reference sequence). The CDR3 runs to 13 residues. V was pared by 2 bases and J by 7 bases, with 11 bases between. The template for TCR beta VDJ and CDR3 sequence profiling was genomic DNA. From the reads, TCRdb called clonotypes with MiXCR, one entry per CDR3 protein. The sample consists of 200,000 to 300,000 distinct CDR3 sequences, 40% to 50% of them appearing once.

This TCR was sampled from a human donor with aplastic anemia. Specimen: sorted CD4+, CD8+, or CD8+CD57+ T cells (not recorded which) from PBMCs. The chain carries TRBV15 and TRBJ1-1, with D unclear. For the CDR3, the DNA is TGTGCCACCAGCAGAAAGGTCACATTTGAAGCTTTCTTT. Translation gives CATSRKVTFEAFF.